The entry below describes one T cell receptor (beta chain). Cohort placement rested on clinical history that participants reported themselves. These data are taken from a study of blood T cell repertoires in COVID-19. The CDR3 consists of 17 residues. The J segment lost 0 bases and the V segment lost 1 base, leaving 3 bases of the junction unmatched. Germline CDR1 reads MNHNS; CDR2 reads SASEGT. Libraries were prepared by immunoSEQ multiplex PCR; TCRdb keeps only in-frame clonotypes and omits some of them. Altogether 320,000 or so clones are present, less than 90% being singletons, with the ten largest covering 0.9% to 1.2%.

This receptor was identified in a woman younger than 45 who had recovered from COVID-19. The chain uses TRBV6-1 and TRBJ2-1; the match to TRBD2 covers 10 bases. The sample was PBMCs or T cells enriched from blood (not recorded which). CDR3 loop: CASSEVAGGSSYNEQFF. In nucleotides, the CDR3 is TGTGCCAGCAGTGAAGTAGCGGGGGGTAGCTCCTACAATGAGCAGTTCTTC.